Listed here is a single T cell receptor (beta chain). This sample is part of a study of lymphopenia after photon versus proton radiotherapy. Only in-frame clones appear in the TCRdb table, and some are missing; sequencing was by immunoSEQ multiplex PCR. This table has around 13,000 clones, about 79% appearing once. The source is a man aged 45 to 65 with gastric cancer. Sequenced here: peripheral blood, sampled from a patient treated with photon-based radiotherapy.

CDR3 DNA: TGCGCCAGCAGCCTAGAGCCGGGGTCCTCCTACGAGCAGTACTTC. It is translated as CASSLEPGSSYEQYF. This chain uses TRBV4-1 with TRBJ2-7; weak D call: TRBD2 (5 bases). The germline V gene encodes CDR1 MGHRA and CDR2 YSYEKL. Trimming took 4 bases from V and 0 from J, leaving 13 bases between them. The CDR3 extends over 15 amino acids.